The T cell receptor (beta chain) under discussion was sequenced for a study of identifying expanded T cells in peripheral blood. Findings of the study overall: Technical replicates showed around 1.2 changed clones; about two weeks about 16.4; four weeks 19.

Germline CDR1 SEHNR, CDR2 FQNEAQ (reference sequence). The V end lost 5 bases, the J end lost 4 bases, and 15 bases lay between the germline ends. The CDR3 covers 15 residues. TCRdb's table, derived via immunoSEQ multiplex PCR, lists solely in-frame clones and lacks some. The sample has 75,000 to 90,000 clones; approximately 90% are singletons. To note about this clone: Its antigen is as yet unknown.

No infections or other immune events were documented during collection. The sequenced material came from blood. This TCR was recovered from a person aged 18 to 75 in good health. The chain has TRBV7-9 and TRBJ1-5, with D perhaps TRBD1 (6 bases). This CDR3 reads CASSQQGDRNQPQHF. CDR3 in DNA: TGTGCCAGCAGCCAACAGGGAGATAGAAATCAGCCCCAGCATTTT.